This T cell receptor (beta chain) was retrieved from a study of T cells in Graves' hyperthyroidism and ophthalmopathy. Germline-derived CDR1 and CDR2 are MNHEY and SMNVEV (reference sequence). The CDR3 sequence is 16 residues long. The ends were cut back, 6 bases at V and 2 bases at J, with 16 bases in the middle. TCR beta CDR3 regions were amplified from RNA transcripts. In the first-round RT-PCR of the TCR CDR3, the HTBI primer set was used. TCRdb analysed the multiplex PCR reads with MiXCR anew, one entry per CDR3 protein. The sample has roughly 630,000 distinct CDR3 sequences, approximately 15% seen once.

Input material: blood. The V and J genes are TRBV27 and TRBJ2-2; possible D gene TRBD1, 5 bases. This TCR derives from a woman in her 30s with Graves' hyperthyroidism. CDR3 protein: CASRSAGQINTGELFF. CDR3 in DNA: TGTGCCAGCAGGAGCGCCGGACAAATTAACACCGGGGAGCTGTTTTTT.